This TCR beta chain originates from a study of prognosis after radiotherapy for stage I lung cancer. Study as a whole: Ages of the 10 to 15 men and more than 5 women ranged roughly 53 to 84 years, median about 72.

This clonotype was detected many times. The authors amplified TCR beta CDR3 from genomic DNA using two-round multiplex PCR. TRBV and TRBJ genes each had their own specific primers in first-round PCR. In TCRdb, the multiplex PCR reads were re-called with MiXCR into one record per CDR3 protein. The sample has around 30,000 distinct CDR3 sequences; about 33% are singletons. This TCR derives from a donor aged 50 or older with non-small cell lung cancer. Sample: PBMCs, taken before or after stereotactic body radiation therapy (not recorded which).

The CDR3 protein is CASSPRPSTGNTIYF. The CDR3 DNA is TGTGCCAGCAGCCCGAGGCCCAGTACGGGAAACACCATATATTTT. J is TRBJ1-3 and V is TRBV7-9; no reliable D call. The CDR3 runs to 15 residues. Germline-derived CDR1 and CDR2 are SEHNR and FQNEAQ (reference sequence). Between the trimmed V and J ends, which lost 5 bases and 4 bases, there was a span of 15 bases.